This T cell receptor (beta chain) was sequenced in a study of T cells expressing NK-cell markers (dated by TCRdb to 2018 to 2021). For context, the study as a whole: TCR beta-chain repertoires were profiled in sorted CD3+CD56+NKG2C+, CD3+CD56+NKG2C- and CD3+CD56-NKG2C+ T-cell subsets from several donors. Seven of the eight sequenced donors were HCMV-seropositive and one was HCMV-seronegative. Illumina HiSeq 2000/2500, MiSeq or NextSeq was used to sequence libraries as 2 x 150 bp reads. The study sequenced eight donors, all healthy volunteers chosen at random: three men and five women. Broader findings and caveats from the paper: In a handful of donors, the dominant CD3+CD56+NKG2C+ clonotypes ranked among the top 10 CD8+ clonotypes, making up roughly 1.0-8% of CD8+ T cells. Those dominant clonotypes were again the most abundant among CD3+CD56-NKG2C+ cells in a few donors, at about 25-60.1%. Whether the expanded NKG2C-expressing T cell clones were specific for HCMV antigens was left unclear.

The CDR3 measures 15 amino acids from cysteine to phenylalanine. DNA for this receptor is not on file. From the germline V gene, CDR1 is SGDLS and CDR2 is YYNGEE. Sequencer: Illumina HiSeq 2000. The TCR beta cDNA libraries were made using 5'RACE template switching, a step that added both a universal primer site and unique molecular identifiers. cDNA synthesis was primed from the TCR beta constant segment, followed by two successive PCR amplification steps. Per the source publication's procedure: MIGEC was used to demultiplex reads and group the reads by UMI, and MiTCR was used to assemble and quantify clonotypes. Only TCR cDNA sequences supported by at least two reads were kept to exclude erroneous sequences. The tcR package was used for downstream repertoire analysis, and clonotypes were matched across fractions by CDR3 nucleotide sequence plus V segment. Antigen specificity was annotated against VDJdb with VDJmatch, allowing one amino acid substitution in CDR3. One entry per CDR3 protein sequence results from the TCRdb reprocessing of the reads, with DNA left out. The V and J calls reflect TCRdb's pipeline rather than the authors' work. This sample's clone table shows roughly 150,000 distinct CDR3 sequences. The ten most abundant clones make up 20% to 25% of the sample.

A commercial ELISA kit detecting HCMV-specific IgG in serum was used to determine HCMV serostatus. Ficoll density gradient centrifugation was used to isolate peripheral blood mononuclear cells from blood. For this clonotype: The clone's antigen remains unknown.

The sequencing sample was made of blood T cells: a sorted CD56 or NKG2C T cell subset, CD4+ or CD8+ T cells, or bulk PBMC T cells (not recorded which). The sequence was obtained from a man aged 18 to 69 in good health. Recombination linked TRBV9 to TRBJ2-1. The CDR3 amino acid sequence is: CASSAPGASYNEQFF.